This T cell receptor (beta chain) was sequenced for a study of blood T cell repertoires in COVID-19. Across the study: Spain, Italy and the United States supplied samples that represented acute and convalescent COVID-19.

This CDR3 has 15 residues. Germline CDR1 SNHLY, CDR2 FYNNEI. V dropped 6 bases and J dropped 3 bases, with 15 bases sitting between them. Data came from immunoSEQ multiplex PCR; TCRdb stores just in-frame clones and leaves some out. The sample has 80,000 or so clones, roughly 89% seen once; the top ten hold about 2.5%. Sequenced input: peripheral blood. The receptor was derived from a man over 45 with acute or convalescent COVID-19. The chain links TRBV2 to TRBJ2-1, with D maybe TRBD1 (5 bases). The DNA for the CDR3 is TGTGCCAGCAGACAGACAGTACTTATCTACAATGAGCAGTTCTTC. Translating gives CASRQTVLIYNEQFF.